This TCR beta chain was found in a study of identical twins. This clonotype was recorded a few times. The CDR3 runs 14 residues. Germline loops: CDR1 SGHTA, CDR2 FQGNSA. The V and J ends lost 5 bases and 6 bases respectively, with 11 bases between them. Healthy Caucasians, and only they, were the donors. It was template switching that added a universal primer site, and there were unique molecular identifiers on the cDNA. TCRdb reprocessed the 5' RACE reads via MiXCR and lists one record per CDR3 protein. The sample lists just over 450,000 distinct CDR3 sequences, 13% to 15% occurring once. These data are also associated with another study on yellow fever vaccine responses in identical twins.

Sequences were obtained from CD4+ T cells sorted from blood. This TCR derives from a young woman in good health. This rearrangement joins TRBV7-2 to TRBJ1-6, with D possibly being TRBD1 (5 bases). As DNA, the CDR3 is TGTGCCAGCAGCCCCGGGACGACTAATTCACCCCTCCACTTT. It encodes CASSPGTTNSPLHF.